Each of the 24 T cell receptor beta chains below was sequenced from the same sample in a study of early T cells in non-severe SARS-CoV-2 infection. TCRdb used MiXCR to reprocess the 5' RACE reads, holding one entry per CDR3 protein. The sample records 60,000 to 70,000 distinct CDR3 sequences, about 4.9% being singletons. The sample was whole blood. These receptors all come from an adult who was a healthcare worker with PCR-confirmed SARS-CoV-2 infection or an uninfected control (not recorded which).

The sample holds many counts of this clonotype. This chain links TRBV4-3 with TRBJ2-5, with D maybe TRBD1 (6 bases). The V and J ends lost 1 base and 4 bases respectively, with 13 bases between them. Germline V gives CDR1 LGHNA, CDR2 YSLEER. The CDR3 consists of 15 residues. This chain's CDR3 is CASSQVVAGAETQYF. The CDR3, as DNA: TGCGCCAGCAGCCAAGTAGTCGCAGGGGCAGAGACCCAGTACTTC.

This clonotype came up a few times. The rearrangement joins TRBV20-1 to TRBJ1-1; 10 positions match TRBD1. The CDR3 totals 15 residues. V was clipped by 6 bases and J by 5 bases; unmatched bases: 12. Germline lookup yields CDR1 DFQATT and CDR2 SNEGSKA (reference sequence). CDR3 DNA sequence: TGCAGTGCCCCAAGCCCGACAGGGGGCTTTACTGAAGCTTTCTTT. Its protein product is CSAPSPTGGFTEAFF.

CDR3 region: CSASLGWATEAFF. CDR3 coding DNA: TGCAGTGCTAGTTTAGGGTGGGCGACTGAAGCTTTCTTT. V gene TRBV20-1 combines with J gene TRBJ1-1; D gene unclear. Per germline, CDR1 DFQATT and CDR2 SNEGSKA (reference sequence). The CDR3 totals 13 residues. V was shortened by 3 bases and J by 5 bases, with 13 bases between the two germline ends.

In this sample, this clonotype is medium-sized. The V call is TRBV20-1, the J call TRBJ1-5; D is ambiguous. V shed 0 bases and J shed 5 bases, with 8 bases lying between them. Germline-derived CDR1 and CDR2 are DFQATT and SNEGSKA (reference sequence). The CDR3 consists of 13 residues. DNA of the CDR3: TGCAGTGCTAGAGATGACTTCGATCAGCCCCAGCATTTT. Protein sequence: CSARDDFDQPQHF.

This clonotype was seen a handful of times. J is TRBJ2-5 and V is TRBV6-5; tentative D call: TRBD1 (8 bases). The germline CDR1 and CDR2 sequences are MNHEY and SVGAGI. The CDR3 is 16 residues long. V was trimmed by 2 bases and J by 4 bases, leaving 17 bases between them. The CDR3 sequence: CASSYAGQGGRETQYF. The CDR3 DNA sequence: TGTGCCAGCAGTTACGCCGGACAGGGAGGGAGAGAGACCCAGTACTTC.

This clonotype was observed a few times. The chain carries TRBV2 and TRBJ1-2, with 10 bases matching TRBD1. This CDR3 contains 17 residues. V dropped 3 bases and J dropped 3; count of bases not matched to a gene: 10. The germline gives CDR1 SNHLY, CDR2 FYNNEI. The CDR3 is CASSEVGRGQGDYGYTF. CDR3 coding DNA: TGTGCCAGCAGTGAGGTTGGCCGAGGACAGGGGGACTATGGCTACACCTTC.

This clonotype was counted many times. The V gene is TRBV15, the J gene TRBJ2-4; D possibly uses TRBD1 or TRBD2 (6 bases each). Deletions cut 3 bases from V and 8 bases from J, with 14 bases between. Germline values: CDR1 LNHNV, CDR2 YYDKDF (reference sequence). CDR3 length equals 14 residues. CDR3 coding DNA: TGTGCCACCAGCAGTAGGGCAGGGGAGGACATTCAGTACTTC. It specifies CATSSRAGEDIQYF.

A note on this clonotype: A much larger clone lies a single base off, so this may be a read error. DNA of the CDR3: TGTGTCAGCACTAAGGGGGACATGAACACTGAAGCTTTCTTT. Its protein product is CVSTKGDMNTEAFF. The chain recombines TRBV2 with TRBJ1-1; possibly TRBD1 for D (6 bases). This CDR3 has 14 amino acids. Germline V gene sequence: CDR1 SNHLY, CDR2 FYNNEI.

The rearrangement joins TRBV6-6 to TRBJ2-7; 11 nucleotides align to TRBD1. CDR3 size: 15 residues. Trimming at V came to 2 bases and at J to 7 bases, leaving 7 bases not matched to a gene. Per germline, CDR1 MNHNY and CDR2 SVGAGI (reference sequence). This CDR3 is CASSYPGQGVWEQYF. CDR3 sequence (DNA): TGTGCCAGCAGTTACCCGGGACAGGGGGTTTGGGAGCAGTACTTC.

This clonotype was seen many times. This rearrangement joins TRBV27 to TRBJ1-5, with 7 nucleotides matching TRBD1. The CDR3 has 14 residues. Germline V lookup: CDR1 MNHEY, CDR2 SMNVEV (reference sequence). Losses at the gene ends were 3 bases for V and 5 bases for J; bases not matched to a gene: 4. Here the CDR3 DNA reads TGTGCCAGCAGTTTGGCCAGGGGGGATCAGCCCCAGCATTTT. Its protein is CASSLARGDQPQHF.

This clonotype was seen ten or more times. The chain has TRBV7-3 and TRBJ2-3; unclear D gene. The germline CDR1 and CDR2 sequences are SGHTA and FQGTGA. This CDR3 comprises 15 residues. Trimming removed 0 bases from V and 2 bases from J, with 9 bases in between. The CDR3 region is CASSLTGPFTDTQYF. In DNA, the CDR3 is TGTGCCAGCAGCTTAACCGGGCCCTTCACAGATACGCAGTATTTT.

This clonotype was seen repeatedly, ten times or more. V gene TRBV5-1 combines with J gene TRBJ2-1, with D uncertain. Trimming left V 4 bases short and J 8 bases short, with 19 bases between. The CDR3 runs to 15 residues. Germline CDR1 is SGHRS and CDR2 is YFSETQ. For the CDR3, the DNA is TGCGCCAGCAGCGCCGCCACCCCAGGCGGACATGAGCAGTTCTTC. Its protein product is CASSAATPGGHEQFF.

This clonotype appeared many times. The chain combines TRBV6-2 or TRBV6-3 with TRBJ2-1, with D uncertain. The CDR3 contains 13 residues. Trimming took off 6 bases at V and 5 bases at J, with 11 bases between the two ends. The germline gives CDR1 MNHEY, CDR2 SVGEGT. This CDR3 reads CASRRPGHNEQFF. The DNA of the CDR3 is TGTGCCAGCAGGCGACCCGGGCACAATGAGCAGTTCTTC.

This clonotype was picked up many times. This chain connects TRBV5-5 to TRBJ2-3; 15 nucleotides line up with TRBD2. The germline CDR1 and CDR2 sequences are SGHKS and YYEKEE (reference sequence). The CDR3 loop spans 19 amino acids. The J segment lost 4 bases and the V segment lost 2 bases, leaving 11 bases of the junction unmatched. The CDR3 DNA is TGTGCCAGCAGCTTCGGACTAGCGGGAGGGCGAGGGGGGCCAGATACGCAGTATTTT. Amino acid sequence: CASSFGLAGGRGGPDTQYF.

The chain has TRBV30 and TRBJ2-2; D gene ambiguous. CDR1 and CDR2 from the germline V gene are GTSNPN and SVGIG (reference sequence). V dropped 0 bases and J dropped 2 bases, with 10 bases sitting between them. The CDR3 contains 15 residues. Here the CDR3 DNA reads TGTGCCTGGAGTGTACAACGGCGAAACACCGGGGAGCTGTTTTTT. This gives the protein CAWSVQRRNTGELFF.

This clonotype has a count of ten or more. The chain carries TRBV27 and TRBJ2-7; possibly TRBD1 or TRBD2 for D (5 bases each). V shed 6 bases and J shed 2 bases, with 14 bases lying between them. CDR1 and CDR2 (germline): MNHEY, SMNVEV (reference sequence). This CDR3 spans 14 amino acids. The CDR3: CASRQKGRTYEQYF. The CDR3 DNA reads as TGTGCCAGCAGACAAAAGGGACGGACCTACGAGCAGTACTTC.

This chain connects TRBV20-1 to TRBJ1-1; TRBD1 agrees at 7 bases. Trimming at V came to 6 bases and at J to 5 bases, leaving 9 bases not matched to a gene. The germline V gene encodes CDR1 DFQATT and CDR2 SNEGSKA (reference sequence). The CDR3 is 13 amino acids. The CDR3 is CSAPDRARTEAFF. The CDR3 region has the DNA TGCAGTGCCCCAGACAGGGCGCGGACTGAAGCTTTCTTT.

The chain combines TRBV20-1 with TRBJ2-1; D is possibly TRBD1 or TRBD2 (5 bases each). Germline V gene lookup returns CDR1 DFQATT and CDR2 SNEGSKA (reference sequence). CDR3 size: 16 residues. Between the trimmed V and J ends, which lost 0 bases and 10 bases, there was a span of 22 bases. The CDR3 coding sequence is TGCAGTGCTAGAGATAACTTCGAGGGACCATCAGGCGAGCAGTTCTTC. Amino acids: CSARDNFEGPSGEQFF.

This clonotype was detected only a few times. V gene TRBV6-5 combines with J gene TRBJ1-1, with D maybe TRBD1 (5 bases). Trimming removed 2 bases from V and 0 bases from J, with 10 bases in between. This CDR3 spans 15 amino acids. CDR1 is MNHEY and CDR2 is SVGAGI in the germline V gene. DNA for the CDR3: TGTGCCAGCAGTTACGACAGCCTAATGAACACTGAAGCTTTCTTT. Encoded protein: CASSYDSLMNTEAFF.

By share, this clonotype ranks as medium-sized. This chain uses TRBV7-6 with TRBJ1-5, with D possibly TRBD1 on 6 matching bases. This CDR3 has 16 amino acids. V lost 2 bases, J lost 2 bases, and 13 bases lay in between. Germline CDR1 and CDR2: SGHVS and FNYEAQ. The CDR3: CASSLWQGTGNQPQHF. In DNA form, the CDR3 reads TGTGCCAGCAGCTTATGGCAGGGGACGGGCAATCAGCCCCAGCATTTT.

This clonotype was seen once. This chain connects TRBV27 to TRBJ2-7, with a possible D match to TRBD1 (5 bases). The germline gives CDR1 MNHEY, CDR2 SMNVEV (reference sequence). V was pared by 3 bases and J by 6 bases, with 15 bases between. The CDR3 contains 14 residues. The CDR3 DNA sequence: TGTGCCAGCAGTTTTGTCGGGCGCCAGGGCGAGCAGTACTTC. Translated: CASSFVGRQGEQYF.

This chain links TRBV6-5 with TRBJ1-2, with 7 bases that match TRBD1. V lost 2 bases, J lost 2 bases, and 14 bases stayed unmatched. In germline, CDR1 is MNHEY, CDR2 SVGAGI. The CDR3 is 18 residues long. The CDR3, as DNA: TGTGCCAGCAGTTACCTATCCACCGGACAGGTCGGCAACTATGGCTACACCTTC. Encoded protein: CASSYLSTGQVGNYGYTF.

Many counts were recorded for this clonotype. The chain couples TRBV5-6 to TRBJ1-1; 8 nucleotides align to TRBD1. The germline V gene encodes CDR1 SGHDT and CDR2 YYEEEE. The CDR3 runs to 14 residues. The J segment lost 5 bases and the V segment lost 4 bases, leaving 7 bases of the junction unmatched. The CDR3 region is CASSVDRGRTEAFF. The DNA for the CDR3 is TGTGCCAGCAGCGTTGACAGGGGAAGAACTGAAGCTTTCTTT. Together with reference TRBV5-6 and TRBJ1-1, the CDR3 gives the full variable domain: DAGVTQSPTHLIKTRGQQVTLRCSPKSGHDTVSWYQQALGQGPQFIFQYYEEEERQRGNFPDRFSGHQFPNYSSELNVNALLLGDSALYLCASSVDRGRTEAFFGQGTRLTVV.

This clonotype was counted at least ten times. The chain has TRBV7-2 and TRBJ1-1; D call uncertain. The CDR3 is 13 residues long. Trimming took off 3 bases at V and 4 bases at J, with 9 bases between the two ends. CDR1 is SGHTA, CDR2 FQGNSA, per germline. The CDR3 reads CASSFRGITEAFF. In nucleotides, the CDR3 is TGTGCCAGCAGCTTTAGAGGGATCACTGAAGCTTTCTTT.